This T cell receptor beta chain was sequenced during a study of OX40 agonist ivuxolimab in advanced cancers. Repertoires were generated with immunoSEQ multiplex PCR, while TCRdb's copy carries only in-frame clones and drops some. The profile shows around 84,000 clones, roughly 90% of them singletons. Per germline, CDR1 SGHTS and CDR2 YDEGEE. The V segment lost 3 bases and the J segment 12 bases; nucleotides outside the gene matches: 11. The CDR3 totals 15 residues. The origin of this receptor is an adult with an advanced solid tumor such as melanoma, head and neck, liver or kidney cancer. The chain uses TRBV5-8 and TRBJ2-1; 11 positions agree with TRBD2. This sample comprised CD4+ or CD8+ T cells sorted from blood, obtained in a trial of the OX40 agonist ivuxolimab. The CDR3 sequence: CASSYGLAGPKGQFF. The CDR3 DNA follows: TGTGCCAGCAGCTACGGACTAGCGGGCCCTAAGGGGCAGTTCTTC.